This T cell receptor beta chain stems from a study of cytomegalovirus exposure and HLA in healthy donors listed by TCRdb under 2017. For the study in its entirety: An earlier analysis of some 620 of the donors reported 250 to 300 Gb of sequence data and 117 million unique TCR beta sequences obtained from about 170 million T cells. The number of typed donors differed by locus: roughly 620-630 for A, B, C, DRB1 and DQB1; 522 for DQA1; about 600 for DPA1; and around 490 for DPB1. To study patterns of TCR occurrence, a later analysis re-analyzed previously published TCR beta repertoires from more than 550 donors and added high-resolution HLA genotyping. An earlier analysis of roughly 600 of the donors used high-throughput TCR beta sequencing to judge whether each TCR beta V gene segment behaved as functional or pseudogenic. The study used immunosequencing to profile the T cell repertoires of about 670 subjects and linked those repertoires to cytomegalovirus serostatus. Donor age, sex, ethnicity and CMV serostatus were collected together with the repertoire data. In addition to the first cohort of 666 subjects, a separate validation cohort of over 90 different subjects was used. An early release that covered 500 to 800 HLA-typed donors contained approximately 300 gigabases of sequencing data and around 85 million unique TCR sequences. Every repertoire in the discovery cohort had been generated on one and the same sequencing platform. To predict cytomegalovirus infection status, the study combined high-throughput TCR immunosequencing, statistical association of individual TCRs with disease status, and machine learning. The study aimed to test whether cataloging public T cell receptors could reveal signatures of past pathogen exposure. Among the approximately 430 genotyped donors, roughly 80% belonged to the genetic ancestry cluster associated with self-reported Caucasian donors. Genome-wide SNP genotypes for about 65% of the roughly 670 donors were used in a later genetic analysis, which treated that subset as a discovery cohort. About five DR-DQ haplotypes were handled as single units for association and clustering because linkage in the cohort was strong. HLA typing included class I and class II loci at four-digit resolution. In the later analysis, no new phenotypic data were used to find candidate immune exposures; instead, reliance was placed on TCR beta sequences and their occurrence across donors. Across approximately 400 genotyped donors of the cohort, an average of about 240,000 unique TCR beta nucleotide sequences per donor were sequenced, and 15% to 20% of those sequences were non-productive. Study-level results and caveats: A later analysis found that most CMV-associated TCR beta chains appeared HLA-restricted, with HLA associations seemingly driven largely by CMV exposure. A few of the identified cytomegalovirus-associated TCR beta chains were confirmed in vitro to be specific for cytomegalovirus antigens. Cytomegalovirus status was reported to be diagnosed by the classifier with high specificity and sensitivity in both the original and validation cohorts. Linkage disequilibrium might explain the correlated functional status among segregating V segments, but an unknown experimental factor could not be ruled out. In the study, about 150 TCR beta chains were listed as associated with cytomegalovirus. A later genetic analysis associated a missense DCLRE1C variant with V-gene and J-gene trimming of TCR beta chains, and an independent cohort replicated the association. In a later analysis, the rate of TCR association differed among HLA loci, with DRB1 alleles having the most associated TCRs and HLA-C alleles having the fewest. In a later genetic analysis, fewer N-insertions in productive TCRs were reported among donors in an Asian-associated ancestry cluster than the approximately 710-donor mean. Presence/absence analyses assumed roughly uniform sequencing depth across donors, an assumption that may not hold. Compared with equally common non-associated chains, HLA-associated TCR beta chains in a later analysis were more clonally expanded and had lower generation probabilities. The sequencing pipeline was judged likely to have produced a cluster of highly shared sequence variants as a technical artifact. Across donors, most TCR sequences were observed very rarely, whereas some public TCRs were present in many individuals. Because the 87-base-pair reads could not distinguish some IMGT-functional V segments, including TRBV6-2 and TRBV6-3, those segments were excluded. It was suggested by the authors that the approach could potentially be generalized to other disease states and immunological phenotypes. A later analysis reported that several top co-occurrence clusters appeared linked to parvovirus B19, influenza, CMV and Epstein-Barr virus. In an earlier analysis of 587 of the donors, most TCR beta V segments appeared in productive rearrangements about 90% or about 30% of the time, broadly matching IMGT annotations. Around 16 rarely observed V segments, including chromosome 9 orphons, were excluded from the earlier analysis of approximately 600 of the donors because counts were too low. In a later analysis, more than 15,000 TCR beta sequences were associated with specific HLA alleles at a false discovery rate of 0.05. For the cohort, immune exposure information was limited to CMV serostatus. A further reported finding was that TCR beta sequences accurately predicted the HLA-A and HLA-B alleles for most subjects in the first cohort. In this cohort, only TCR beta chains were sequenced, and detectable features were limited by the absence of alpha or paired-chain data. Because HLA typing was missing for some donors at each locus, association tests included only the typed subset. Assigning TCR associations to individual alleles was difficult when HLA alleles, especially DR and DQ, strongly co-occurred.

The cohort was made up of 500 to 800 healthy bone marrow donors. At the time of sampling, every cohort member was nominally healthy, though immune exposures that went unrecorded were likely present. The donor tested CMV seropositive, placing the donor among the 250 to 300 seropositive members of the cohort. A peripheral blood sample was provided by each donor, and peripheral blood mononuclear cells were used for TCR beta sequencing. The Qiagen DNeasy Blood Extraction Kit was used to extract genomic DNA from the blood cell samples. The library was prepared using the immunoSEQ multiplex PCR assay. A mixture of 60 forward primers for TCR Vbeta segments and 13 reverse primers for TCR Jbeta segments was used in the multiplex PCR. The CDR3 region of rearranged TCR beta genes was amplified from genomic DNA with a multiplex PCR assay. Amplified TCR beta libraries were sequenced as 87-base-pair reads on the Illumina HiSeq System. The authors' analysis ran thus. A later analysis counted around 72 million unique TCR beta chains across the 700 or so repertoires, and 9 million to 14 million of these chains were shared by at least two donors. A nearest-neighbor algorithm error-corrected the raw reads and collapsed the reads into unique sequences, merging closely related sequences to remove PCR and sequencing errors. V, D and J gene segments were assigned by aligning CDR3 sequences to IMGT reference sequences. Each retained sequence needed at least a six-nucleotide match to both a V gene segment and a J gene segment. Rearrangements were classified as productive when the CDR3 lacked stop codons and remained in frame with V and J, and all other rearrangements were classified as non-productive. CDR3 was defined by IMGT convention, running from the second conserved V-encoded cysteine to the conserved J-encoded phenylalanine. The earlier analysis of about 570 of the donors excluded any sequence lacking an unambiguous match to a single V gene segment. An earlier analysis of about 590 of the donors classified V segments as functional when productive rearrangements were above 56.7% and as segregating when the standard deviation between donors was above 5%. A statistical classification framework was built to diagnose cytomegalovirus status from the catalog of TCR beta chain sequences. In a later analysis, TCR nucleotide sequences were compared against IMGT/GENE-DB human TR gene sequences so that V and J genes could be assigned. The TCRdist pipeline was used in a later analysis to assign CDR3 sequences and most-parsimonious VDJ recombination scenarios. A later analysis defined each TCR beta chain by its CDR3 amino acid sequence plus V-gene family, and excluded reads lacking a unique V-gene family. To address suspected cross-contamination and a sequencing artifact, a later analysis removed roughly 640 highly shared, low-generation-probability nucleotide sequences. For each public chain, a later analysis derived a clonal expansion index from normalized ranks of inferred template counts within each repertoire. A later analysis computed generation probabilities with a VDJ recombination model fitted to out-of-frame rearrangements, and checked the results against IGoR. In a later analysis, hypergeometric tests were used to score TCR-TCR, TCR-HLA and TCR-CMV co-occurrence, with a repertoire-size bias correction applied to TCR pairs. To estimate false discovery rates, a later analysis permuted the HLA or CMV assignments 20 times. In a later analysis, co-occurring TCRs were grouped with DBSCAN, and TCRdist sequence similarity was added when clustering was performed within HLA-allele-positive subsets. Co-occurrence clustering excluded repertoires with fewer than 30,000 or more than 120,000 public chains, plus five with anomalous nucleotide sharing. TCRdb holds this immuneACCESS table with in-frame rearrangements only. Some clones are missing; in checked studies, unresolved V genes explain under half, and the rest has no known cause. Clone size and the V and J calls come from that table; the DNA yielded D and trimming. Here the sample has more than 75,000 clones; under 80% occur a single time. The ten largest clones represent over 8% of the sample.

In the germline V gene, CDR1 corresponds to SGHVS and CDR2 to FNYEAQ. The junction shows trimming of 6 bases on V and 4 bases on J, and the gene matches do not reach 6 bases of it. Measured from the cysteine to the phenylalanine, the CDR3 is 14 residues long. Only CDR3 DNA remains: 42 bases, in frame from the first base. The sample holds a few counts of this clone. Its antigen target is currently unknown. Base-call qualities are not available, and no considerably larger clone is one nucleotide away. Material: PBMCs. The TCR originated in a man aged 40-49 years in good health and CMV-seropositive. The V and J segments used are TRBV7-6 and TRBJ2-7; 10 middle bases align to TRBD2. The CDR3 reads as follows: CASSTGLAPYEQYF. The nucleotide sequence reads as follows: TGTGCCAGCAGTACGGGACTAGCGCCTTACGAGCAGTACTTC.